These T cell receptor beta chains were read from a single sample in a study of blood T cells in healthy people across ages. MiXCR was run by TCRdb on the 5' RACE reads, yielding one entry per CDR3 protein. Among around 900,000 distinct CDR3 sequences listed, about 28% were seen once. The material sequenced was blood. Receptors were obtained from a woman older than 75 in good health. CDR3s include the opening cysteine and the closing phenylalanine or tryptophan.

V: TRBV5-1; J: TRBJ2-7; CDR3: CASSLGLGGNYEQYF
V: TRBV29-1; J: TRBJ2-1; CDR3: CSAGNNEQFF
V: TRBV27; J: TRBJ1-2; CDR3: CASSLITGGTYGYTF
V: TRBV28; J: TRBJ2-7; CDR3: CASSLSGQALYEQYF
V: TRBV2; J: TRBJ1-6; CDR3: CASLMEQGRSPLHF
V: TRBV6-1; J: TRBJ2-3; CDR3: CASSPGQPSTDTQYF
V: TRBV3-1; J: TRBJ1-1; CDR3: CASSQEGQANTEAFF
V: TRBV20-1; J: TRBJ1-1; CDR3: CSARTSNTDAFF
V: TRBV24-1; J: TRBJ1-4; CDR3: CATLRRRDYNEKLFF
V: TRBV9; J: TRBJ2-6; CDR3: CASSPNTLSSGANVLTF
V: TRBV5-1; J: TRBJ1-2; CDR3: CASSGDSVANYGYTF
V: TRBV4-1; J: TRBJ2-4; CDR3: CASSQDRAAGDIQYF
V: TRBV7-2; J: TRBJ2-3; CDR3: CATRQGATDTQYF
V: TRBV6-5; J: TRBJ1-5; CDR3: CASSLLGGVQPQHF
V: TRBV5-1; J: TRBJ2-3; CDR3: CASSFESRTQYF
V: TRBV5-1; J: TRBJ2-3; CDR3: CASSLGTGTDTQYF
V: TRBV20-1; J: TRBJ2-7; CDR3: CSAPWGGRASYEQYF
V: TRBV12-3/TRBV12-4; J: TRBJ2-7; CDR3: CASSPPGLAYSYEQYF
V: TRBV7-2; J: TRBJ2-7; CDR3: CASSARDRGEQYF
V: TRBV27; J: TRBJ2-1; CDR3: CARKRTGSYNEQFF
V: TRBV5-1; J: TRBJ2-1; CDR3: CASSIQRGGVNEQFF
V: TRBV5-6; J: TRBJ2-1; CDR3: CASSLSGLAGGNEQFF
V: TRBV6-1; J: TRBJ2-7; CDR3: CASSEPQQYF
V: TRBV6-4; J: TRBJ2-3; CDR3: CASSDSAGADTQYF
V: TRBV5-4; J: TRBJ1-1; CDR3: CASRPKGTGNTEAFF
V: TRBV6-2/TRBV6-3; J: TRBJ1-1; CDR3: CASSYTRDRGRGAGTEAFF
V: TRBV29-1; J: TRBJ2-3; CDR3: CSVVPLDTQYF
V: TRBV10-3; J: TRBJ2-3; CDR3: CAISDLPLQSTDTQYF
V: TRBV20-1; J: TRBJ1-2; CDR3: CSARAQIGTGGDGYTF
V: TRBV11-2; J: TRBJ2-5; CDR3: CASSLWRQETQYF
V: TRBV10-3; J: TRBJ2-7; CDR3: CAISQGAYEQYF
V: TRBV7-9; J: TRBJ2-2; CDR3: CASSGDTNTGELFF
V: TRBV21-1; J: TRBJ1-3; CDR3: CAKGPDRPGNTIYF
V: TRBV12-3/TRBV12-4; J: TRBJ1-2; CDR3: CASSCRDRGGYTF
V: TRBV6-2/TRBV6-3; J: TRBJ2-5; CDR3: CASSLGTSGGAGYF
V: TRBV18; J: TRBJ1-4; CDR3: CASSPRSENEKLFF
V: TRBV6-5; J: TRBJ2-1; CDR3: CASSNQGGAYNEQFF
V: TRBV5-1; J: TRBJ2-5; CDR3: CASSLGTSGGRETQYF
V: TRBV6-5; J: TRBJ2-2; CDR3: CASSYGTGITGELFF
V: TRBV3-1; J: TRBJ2-5; CDR3: CASSQGTSGVLQQETQYF
V: TRBV14; J: -; CDR3: CASSQDGVFGTGIGETQYF
V: TRBV20-1; J: TRBJ2-7; CDR3: CSAPGTAAQYF
V: TRBV5-1; J: TRBJ2-5; CDR3: CASSARLLGPQETQYF
V: TRBV20-1; J: TRBJ2-5; CDR3: CSATTVPPLQETQYF
V: TRBV5-1; J: TRBJ1-2; CDR3: CASSLLQGTHGYTF
V: TRBV6-6; J: TRBJ2-5; CDR3: CASRQASQETQYF
V: TRBV13; J: TRBJ2-1; CDR3: CASTGRGKAPSYDEQFF
V: TRBV7-2; J: TRBJ2-7; CDR3: CASSLRSEGLTYEQYF
V: TRBV3-1; J: TRBJ2-2; CDR3: CASSQDGYTGELFF
V: TRBV7-2; J: TRBJ1-3; CDR3: CASSLAGQSSGNTIYF
V: TRBV7-2; J: TRBJ2-5; CDR3: CASSRLPSGGPETQYF
V: TRBV30; J: TRBJ1-2; CDR3: CAWSVLGLTAGDGYTF
V: TRBV6-1; J: TRBJ1-2; CDR3: CASSRGGSGYGYTF
V: TRBV5-1; J: TRBJ1-1; CDR3: CASSSTGLFTNRRTEAFF